This TCR beta chain was sequenced during a study of patients and donors after allogeneic stem cell transplantation. Per the germline V gene, CDR1 is ENHRY and CDR2 is SYGVKD. Trimming removed 6 bases from V and 3 bases from J; junction bases left unmatched: 1. The CDR3 is made up of 12 amino acids. This clonotype turned up a few times. One entry per CDR3 protein, called by TCRdb with MiXCR from the RT-PCR reads. The data show 200,000 to 250,000 distinct CDR3 sequences, 13% to 15% seen once. Input material: blood, either unsorted or a sorted T cell fraction (not recorded which). The chain has TRBV10-3 and TRBJ2-7; TRBD2 aligns across 8 bases. The clonotype originates from a human donor who was either an allogeneic HSCT recipient or a stem cell or donor lymphocyte infusion donor (not recorded which). It is not recorded whose cells these are; they may come from a transplant donor. The CDR3 protein is CAIRGLDYEQYF. The CDR3 DNA follows: TGTGCCATCAGGGGACTAGACTACGAGCAGTACTTC.